Shown below are 27 T cell receptor beta chains from a single sample sequenced in a study of T cell responses to AZD1222 COVID-19 vaccine. Method: immunoSEQ multiplex PCR; TCRdb's copy keeps in-frame clones and lacks some. The sample lists about 120,000 clones, around 90% occurring once. The specimen was peripheral blood, collected 28 days after the second dose of the MenACWY control vaccine. The source is an adult who received the MenACWY meningococcal vaccine as a control.

This clone was picked up one time. This rearrangement joins TRBV3-1 (or the pseudogene TRBV3-2) to TRBJ2-7; a weak D match, TRBD2 (6 bases). V lost 3 bases to trimming and J lost 5 bases, with 23 bases between them. The CDR3 loop spans 17 amino acids. Germline V gene sequence: CDR1 LGHDT, CDR2 YNNKEL (reference sequence). CDR3 residues: CASSQSPRRVGDHEQYF. The CDR3 DNA is TGTGCCAGCAGCCAGAGCCCCCGGAGGGTAGGGGACCACGAGCAGTACTTC.

This clone was observed a single time. The CDR3 DNA sequence: TGTGCCAGCAGTTTAGGGTTTCAAGAGACCCAGTACTTC. Residues: CASSLGFQETQYF. V usage is TRBV28 and J usage is TRBJ2-5; D not certain. This CDR3 is built from 13 residues. The germline CDR1 and CDR2 sequences are MDHEN and SYDVKM. Trimming shortened V by 2 bases and J by 2 bases, and 6 bases separated the two germline ends.

The chain carries TRBV13 and TRBJ2-7; 12 bases line up with TRBD1. Germline assignment: CDR1 PRHDT and CDR2 FYEKMQ (reference sequence). The J segment lost 6 bases and the V segment lost 5 bases, leaving 8 bases of the junction unmatched. CDR3 length: 15 amino acids. Here the CDR3 DNA reads TGTGCCAGCAGCAGACCCGGGACAGGGGGCGGCGAGCAGTACTTC. Translated, it gives CASSRPGTGGGEQYF.

The chain uses TRBV28 and TRBJ2-1, with TRBD2 identical over 8 bases. The CDR3 spans 16 residues. Germline V gene sequence: CDR1 MDHEN, CDR2 SYDVKM. With 1 base clipped from V and 9 bases from J, the junction kept 11 bases outside the gene matches. The CDR3 region is CASSLLAAGDRREQFF. CDR3 DNA sequence: TGTGCCAGCAGTTTATTAGCAGCGGGAGATCGGCGTGAGCAGTTCTTC.

J is TRBJ1-3 and V is TRBV5-1; a weak D match, TRBD1 (6 bases). Deletions cut 3 bases from V and 2 bases from J, with 21 bases between. This CDR3 has 18 amino acids. The germline V gene encodes CDR1 SGHRS and CDR2 YFSETQ. The CDR3: CASSSIPTGTGPGNTIYF. CDR3 DNA sequence: TGCGCCAGCAGCTCCATCCCGACAGGAACAGGACCTGGAAACACCATATATTTT.

The genes are TRBV6-6 and TRBJ1-6; D remains ambiguous. CDR1 and CDR2 (germline): MNHNY, SVGAGI (reference sequence). The CDR3 extends over 15 amino acids. Trimming shortened V by 8 bases and J by 0 bases, and 11 bases separated the two germline ends. CDR3 loop: CASAEDGSYNSPLHF. CDR3 in DNA: TGTGCCAGCGCGGAGGACGGCTCCTATAATTCACCCCTCCACTTT.

This chain uses TRBV7-2 with TRBJ1-2, with D hard to call. CDR1 SGHTA and CDR2 FQGNSA come from the germline V gene. V was cut by 1 base and J by 5 bases, with 5 bases left in between. The CDR3 is made up of 12 amino acids. The chain's CDR3 is CASSLERYGYTF. CDR3 in DNA: TGTGCCAGCAGCTTAGAGAGGTATGGCTACACCTTC. Drawing the rest from reference TRBV7-2 and TRBJ1-2, the complete variable domain is GAGVSQSPSNKVTEKGKDVELRCDPISGHTALYWYRQSLGQGLEFLIYFQGNSAPDKSGLPSDRFSAERTGGSVSTLTIQRTQQEDSAVYLCASSLERYGYTFGSGTRLTVV.

This clone has just one count. V is TRBV27 and J is TRBJ2-1; D is possibly TRBD1 or TRBD2 (5 bases each). Germline V gives CDR1 MNHEY, CDR2 SMNVEV (reference sequence). The CDR3 is made up of 14 amino acids. V lost 1 base and J lost 3, with 7 bases in between. The CDR3 DNA reads as TGTGCCAGCAGTTTATGGGACGGCTACAATGAGCAGTTCTTC. It translates to CASSLWDGYNEQFF.

J is TRBJ2-7 and V is TRBV19, with D perhaps TRBD2 (5 bases). The CDR3 contains 12 residues. Germline values: CDR1 LNHDA, CDR2 SQIVND (reference sequence). V lost 4 bases to trimming and J lost 9 bases, with 13 bases between them. CDR3 amino acids: CASSTNFGVQYF. As DNA, the CDR3 is TGTGCCAGTAGTACTAACTTCGGGGTGCAGTACTTC.

The genes are TRBV6-5 and TRBJ2-5, with 7 nucleotides matching TRBD1. Per the germline V gene, CDR1 is MNHEY and CDR2 is SVGAGI. J lost 4 bases, V lost 2 bases, and 4 bases had no gene match. This CDR3 region has 14 residues. CDR3 sequence: CASSYGQVTETQYF. The CDR3 nucleotides are TGTGCCAGCAGTTACGGACAGGTCACAGAGACCCAGTACTTC.

This rearrangement joins TRBV28 to TRBJ1-2, with D maybe TRBD1 (5 bases). This CDR3 is built from 12 residues. CDR1 is MDHEN, CDR2 SYDVKM, per germline. Trimming took off 6 bases at V and 1 base at J, with 6 bases between the two ends. CDR3 DNA: TGTGCCAGCAGACAGGTTAACTATGGCTACACCTTC. It specifies CASRQVNYGYTF.

This rearrangement joins TRBV21-1 to TRBJ2-5; the table's D call, TRBD1, has no DNA check behind it. TRBV21-1 is a pseudogene segment. The CDR3 sequence is 11 residues long. Here the CDR3 reads CASSRPRFKYF. In DNA form, the CDR3 reads TGTGCCAGCAGCCGCCCCAGGTTCAAGTACTTC.

The chain has TRBV6-5 and TRBJ1-4, with 9 bases that match TRBD1. V lost 5 bases, J lost 4 bases, and 5 bases stayed unmatched. Germline V CDR1 and CDR2: MNHEY, SVGAGI. This CDR3 is built from 15 residues. The CDR3 DNA is TGTGCCAGCAGTACCCGACAGGGGGGTAATGAAAAACTGTTTTTT. It yields the protein CASSTRQGGNEKLFF.

The J gene is TRBJ1-1, the V gene TRBV4-3; a possible D gene is TRBD1 (6 bases). With 4 bases removed from V and 4 bases from J, the gap between germline ends came to 16 bases. Germline V lookup: CDR1 LGHNA, CDR2 YSLEER. This CDR3 is 15 amino acids long. CDR3 nucleotide sequence: TGCGCCAGCAGCCTGGGGAGGACAGTGGGCACTGAAGCTTTCTTT. Amino acid sequence: CASSLGRTVGTEAFF.

The chain has TRBV11-2 and TRBJ1-1; D might be TRBD1 (5 bases). This CDR3 contains 13 residues. V lost 0 bases, J lost 10 bases, and 12 bases lay in between. Germline V lookup: CDR1 SGHAT, CDR2 FQNNGV. The CDR3 sequence: CASSLDRAPGAFF. The CDR3 region has the DNA TGTGCCAGCAGCTTAGACAGGGCCCCTGGAGCTTTCTTT.

V usage is TRBV7-2 and J usage is TRBJ2-1; TRBD2 agrees at 10 bases. Trimming at V came to 5 bases and at J to 7 bases, leaving 8 bases not matched to a gene. From germline, CDR1 is SGHTA and CDR2 FQGNSA. There are 15 residues in the CDR3. Here the CDR3 DNA reads TGTGCCAGCAGCCCCCCTAGCGGGAGAGGAAATGAGCAGTTCTTC. Translated: CASSPPSGRGNEQFF.

As for this clone: One end of the junction fails to match germline, which may point to a read error. The V call is TRBV5-6, the J call TRBJ2-3, with 7 nucleotides matching TRBD1. CDR3 size: 14 residues. Germline CDR1 reads SGHDT; CDR2 reads YYEEEE. CDR3 residues: CASVLTGSTNTQYF. Here the CDR3 DNA reads TGTGCCAGCGTCTTGACAGGGAGCACAAATACGCAGTATTTT.

This sequence joins TRBV6-5 and TRBJ2-3; D ambiguous. V was pared by 2 bases and J by 6 bases, with 12 bases between. CDR3 length: 14 amino acids. CDR1 and CDR2 from the germline V gene are MNHEY and SVGAGI. The chain's CDR3 is CASSYRGTGDTQYF. CDR3 nucleotide sequence: TGTGCCAGCAGTTACCGAGGAACCGGGGATACGCAGTATTTT.

The rearrangement links TRBV27 to TRBJ2-1; 8 bases align to TRBD2. The length of the CDR3 is 16 residues. The V gene's germline CDR1 is MNHEY and CDR2 SMNVEV (reference sequence). With V trimmed by 0 bases and J by 0 bases, 1 base remained unmatched. CDR3 loop: CASSLSRGGSYNEQFF. The DNA of the CDR3 is TGTGCCAGCAGTTTATCCCGGGGGGGCTCCTACAATGAGCAGTTCTTC.

V usage is TRBV12-3 or TRBV12-4 and J usage is TRBJ1-2; weak D call: TRBD1 (5 bases). With 4 bases removed from V and 3 bases from J, the gap between germline ends came to 9 bases. The CDR3 has 13 amino acids. The CDR3 loop reads CASSYGRDYGYTF. CDR3 in DNA: TGTGCCAGCAGTTACGGCAGGGACTATGGCTACACCTTC.

This sequence joins TRBV7-6 and TRBJ2-3; 8 bases are a match to TRBD2. Trimming at V came to 5 bases and at J to 5 bases, leaving 12 bases not matched to a gene. Germline V gene sequence: CDR1 SGHVS, CDR2 FNYEAQ. The CDR3 runs 16 residues. The CDR3 loop is CASSPGLLGGVDTQYF. CDR3 coding DNA: TGTGCCAGCAGCCCCGGACTACTCGGGGGGGTAGATACGCAGTATTTT.

V usage is TRBV6-5 and J usage is TRBJ1-5, with 7 bases that match TRBD1. The CDR3 sequence is 14 residues long. The V segment lost 7 bases and the J segment 7 bases; nucleotides outside the gene matches: 10. The germline gives CDR1 MNHEY, CDR2 SVGAGI. The CDR3 here is CASTPTGLAQPQHF. The CDR3 nucleotides read TGTGCCAGCACCCCGACAGGGTTAGCGCAGCCCCAGCATTTT.

V gene TRBV6-4 combines with J gene TRBJ1-1, with 7 bases that match TRBD1. Germline V gene lookup returns CDR1 MRHNA and CDR2 SNTAGT. This CDR3 has 13 residues. Unmatched junction bases numbered 5, after V lost 6 bases and J lost 4 bases. The CDR3 here is CASRGPGGTEAFF. The CDR3 bases are TGTGCCAGCAGAGGTCCAGGGGGCACTGAAGCTTTCTTT.

The chain recombines TRBV5-4 with TRBJ2-7; TRBD1 matches 11 bases. CDR1 and CDR2 from the germline V gene are SGHNT and YYREEE (reference sequence). The CDR3 totals 14 residues. The J segment lost 7 bases and the V segment lost 3 bases, leaving 6 bases of the junction unmatched. The CDR3 nucleotides are TGTGCCAGCAGCTGGACAGGGGGCGGGGGAGAGCAGTACTTC. It codes for CASSWTGGGGEQYF.

This clone came up once. The chain carries TRBV9 and TRBJ1-1; D unresolved. Trimming pared 0 bases from V and 1 base from J, leaving 7 bases between. This CDR3 has 14 amino acids. CDR1 SGDLS and CDR2 YYNGEE come from the germline V gene. DNA for the CDR3: TGTGCCAGCAGCGTAGTCGATTGGAACACTGAAGCTTTCTTT. As protein: CASSVVDWNTEAFF.

The chain employs TRBV4-2 and TRBJ2-5; the D gene is possibly TRBD1 (5 bases). Germline values: CDR1 LGHNA, CDR2 YNFKEQ. CDR3 size: 15 residues. V lost 4 bases and J 2 bases, leaving 14 bases between the germline ends. Written as DNA, the CDR3 is TGTGCCAGCAGCCCGGAAGTGCGACAGCAAGAGACCCAGTACTTC. It specifies CASSPEVRQQETQYF.

The chain employs TRBV3-1 (or the pseudogene TRBV3-2) and TRBJ1-4; a weak D match, TRBD1 (5 bases). The CDR3 covers 16 residues. The V end was cut by 0 bases, the J end by 10 bases, with 18 bases between. Germline CDR1 LGHDT, CDR2 YNNKEL (reference sequence). The CDR3 here is CASSQDSGTTGGKLFF. CDR3 sequence (DNA): TGTGCCAGCAGCCAAGATTCTGGGACGACTGGCGGAAAACTGTTTTTT.